The clone carrying this T cell receptor (beta chain) came up once. This entry belongs to a study of T cells in tumors after PD-1 blockade. Sequencing used immunoSEQ multiplex PCR; TCRdb keeps in-frame clones, though not all of them. The sample shows approximately 48,000 clones, more than 65% of them seen only once. The TCR comes from a human donor with basal cell carcinoma. This sample comprised PBMCs, obtained before anti-PD-1 treatment.

The CDR3 sequence is CASSQVISGYNEQFF. The CDR3 DNA follows: TGTGCCAGCAGCCAAGTGATTAGCGGCTACAATGAGCAGTTCTTC. This rearrangement joins TRBV4-2 to TRBJ2-1, with D possibly TRBD2 on 6 matching bases. V lost 1 base and J 3 bases, leaving 10 bases between the germline ends. CDR3 length: 15 amino acids. Germline values: CDR1 LGHNA, CDR2 YNFKEQ.